This passage covers 9 T cell receptor beta chains from one sample sequenced in a study of control samples from healthy donors and cancer patients. The assay was immunoSEQ multiplex PCR, and TCRdb's table has in-frame clones only and misses some. The sample lists more than 100,000 clones; approximately 91% were seen once. Sequenced sample: blood. The origin of the receptors is a woman younger than 30 in good health.

The V call is TRBV6-5, the J call TRBJ1-6; 10 bases agree with TRBD1. CDR1 and CDR2 from the germline V gene are MNHEY and SVGAGI. With V trimmed by 6 bases and J by 10 bases, 9 bases remained unmatched. The CDR3 contains 15 residues. The CDR3 DNA sequence: TGTGCCAGCAGCCAGACAGGGGGCAAAAACTCACCCCTCCACTTT. This sequence encodes CASSQTGGKNSPLHF.

This chain links TRBV27 with TRBJ2-5; D not resolved. The CDR3 runs 13 residues. Germline CDR1 reads MNHEY; CDR2 reads SMNVEV (reference sequence). The germline V and J ends were trimmed by 0 bases and 5 bases, with 7 bases remaining between them. The CDR3 loop reads CASSLSRLETQYF. The CDR3 DNA follows: TGTGCCAGCAGTTTATCCCGTCTCGAGACCCAGTACTTC.

The chain carries TRBV30 and TRBJ1-3; possibly TRBD1 for D (5 bases). This CDR3 has 14 amino acids. Germline V lookup: CDR1 GTSNPN, CDR2 SVGIG (reference sequence). Trimming took off 5 bases at V and 0 bases at J, with 11 bases between the two ends. The CDR3 DNA sequence: TGTGCCTGGGGGGCCCACAACTCTGGAAACACCATATATTTT. It is translated as CAWGAHNSGNTIYF. The full variable domain, its missing parts supplied by reference TRBV30 and TRBJ1-3, is SQTIHQWPATLVQPVGSPLSLECTVEGTSNPNLYWYRQAAGRGLQLLFYSVGIGQISSEVPQNLSASRPQDRQFILSSKKLLLSDSGFYLCAWGAHNSGNTIYFGEGSWLTVV.

This clone came up once. The chain joins TRBV7-9 to TRBJ1-6; 8 nucleotides align to TRBD1. The junction had 5 bases not matched to a gene; V was cut back by 1 base and J by 9 bases. This CDR3 contains 15 residues. CDR1 and CDR2 (germline): SEHNR, FQNEAQ (reference sequence). As DNA, the CDR3 is TGTGCCAGCAGCTTAGGGACAGGGCAACGTTCACCCCTCCACTTT. This translates into CASSLGTGQRSPLHF.

This clone has only one observation. This chain links TRBV5-1 with TRBJ2-5; 7 nucleotides match TRBD1. V was clipped by 3 bases and J by 5 bases; unmatched bases: 10. CDR1 and CDR2 from the germline V gene are SGHRS and YFSETQ. The CDR3 is 15 amino acids. Here the CDR3 DNA reads TGCGCCAGCAGCTCCGGACAGGCGGCTAGGGAGACCCAGTACTTC. Its translation: CASSSGQAARETQYF.

This clone has a single count. The chain employs TRBV12-5 and TRBJ2-3, with a weak D call TRBD2 (5 bases). The V end lost 5 bases, the J end lost 2 bases, and 14 bases lay between the germline ends. CDR1 and CDR2 (germline): LGHNT, FRNRAP. The CDR3 is 15 amino acids. CDR3 coding DNA: TGTGCTAGTGGTCGGGCCCGAGGGCTCACAGATACGCAGTATTTT. It yields the protein CASGRARGLTDTQYF.

The rearrangement joins TRBV7-2 to TRBJ2-3, with 9 bases fitting TRBD2. Per germline, CDR1 SGHTA and CDR2 FQGNSA. V shed 8 bases, J shed 10 bases, and the junction held 13 bases outside the gene matches. The CDR3 is made up of 14 amino acids. The CDR3, as DNA: TGTGCCAGCGAGAGGGCGGGGGGGCTTGGTTCGCAGTATTTT. Translating it yields CASERAGGLGSQYF.

The V gene is TRBV9, the J gene TRBJ1-4, with 7 positions matching TRBD1. The germline CDR1 and CDR2 sequences are SGDLS and YYNGEE. V was pared by 3 bases and J by 6 bases, with 8 bases of the junction left unmatched. The CDR3 covers 15 residues. The CDR3 here is CASSASGTEYEKLFF. The CDR3 DNA reads as TGTGCCAGCAGCGCGTCCGGGACAGAGTATGAAAAACTGTTTTTT. The complete variable domain, with remaining parts taken from reference TRBV9 and TRBJ1-4, reads DSGVTQTPKHLITATGQRVTLRCSPRSGDLSVYWYQQSLDQGLQFLIQYYNGEERAKGNILERFSAQQFPDLHSELNLSSLELGDSALYFCASSASGTEYEKLFFGSGTQLSVL.

This clone has just one count. V usage is TRBV28 and J usage is TRBJ1-2, with 8 bases that match TRBD1. J lost 8 bases, V lost 6 bases, and 11 bases had no gene match. The CDR3 extends over 14 amino acids. Germline loops: CDR1 MDHEN, CDR2 SYDVKM. The CDR3 reads CASRTGAPLGGYTF. The CDR3 DNA reads as TGTGCCAGCAGGACAGGGGCTCCTTTAGGGGGCTACACCTTC.